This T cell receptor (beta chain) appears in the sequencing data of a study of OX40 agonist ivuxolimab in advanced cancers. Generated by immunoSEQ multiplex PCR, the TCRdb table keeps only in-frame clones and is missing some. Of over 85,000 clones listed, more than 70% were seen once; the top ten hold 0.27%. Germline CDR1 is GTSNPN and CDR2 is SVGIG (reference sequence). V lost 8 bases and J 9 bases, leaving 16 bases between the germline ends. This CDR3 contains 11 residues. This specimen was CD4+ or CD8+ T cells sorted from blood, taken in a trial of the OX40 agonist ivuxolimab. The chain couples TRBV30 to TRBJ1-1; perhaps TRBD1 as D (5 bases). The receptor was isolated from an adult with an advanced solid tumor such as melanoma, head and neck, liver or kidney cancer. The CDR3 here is CAIRPGGKAFF. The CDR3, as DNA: TGTGCCATCCGACCCGGGGGGAAAGCTTTCTTT.